This T cell receptor beta chain appears in the sequencing data of a study of yellow fever vaccine responses in identical twins. Comments on this clonotype: The antigen is not known.

The CDR3 covers 16 residues. J gave up 4 bases and V 0 bases, and 5 bases lay outside the gene matches. Germline loops: CDR1 SGHAT, CDR2 FQNNGV. TCRdb passed the RT-PCR reads through MiXCR, listing each CDR3 protein once. The sample has about 18,000 distinct CDR3 sequences, roughly two thirds seen once; the top ten hold about 7.7%. Findings of the study overall: On the reported evidence, twins' vaccine T cell responses seemed partly convergent and partly personalized.

The sequences come from T cells from blood (PBMCs), unsorted or a sorted subset (not recorded which), collected before or after yellow fever vaccination (not recorded which). The clonotype originates from a woman aged 18-35 years who received the yellow fever vaccine. This sequence joins TRBV11-2 and TRBJ2-2; TRBD2 matches at 7 bases. CDR3 DNA: TGTGCCAGCAGCTTAGATAGCGGGCGCACCACCGGGGAGCTGTTTTTT. Translating it yields CASSLDSGRTTGELFF.